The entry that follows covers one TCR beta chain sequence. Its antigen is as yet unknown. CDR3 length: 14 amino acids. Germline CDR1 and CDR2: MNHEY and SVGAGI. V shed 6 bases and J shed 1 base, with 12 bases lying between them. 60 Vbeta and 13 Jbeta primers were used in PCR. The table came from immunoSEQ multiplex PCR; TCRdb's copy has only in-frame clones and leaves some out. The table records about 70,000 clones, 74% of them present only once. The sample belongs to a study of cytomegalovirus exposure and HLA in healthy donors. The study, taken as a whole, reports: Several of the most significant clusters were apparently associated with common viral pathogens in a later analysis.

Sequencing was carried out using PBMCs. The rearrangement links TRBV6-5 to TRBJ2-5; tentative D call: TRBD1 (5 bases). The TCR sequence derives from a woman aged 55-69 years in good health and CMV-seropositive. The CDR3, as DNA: TGTGCCAGCAGCGGAACAGGCCCCCAAGAGACCCAGTACTTC. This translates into CASSGTGPQETQYF.